The 30 T cell receptor beta chains below were found in one sample sequenced in a study of CD8 T cells in Susac syndrome. The RNA, roughly 0.45 to 1 ug, was put through reverse transcription using random hexamers. TCRdb passed the immunoSEQ multiplex PCR reads through MiXCR, listing each CDR3 protein once. This table holds some 300,000 distinct CDR3 sequences, about 89% found once. The specimen was CD8+ T cells from PBMCs. The source is a human donor with multiple sclerosis.

The genes are TRBV30 and TRBJ2-1; D gene ambiguous. Per germline, CDR1 GTSNPN and CDR2 SVGIG (reference sequence). The CDR3 loop spans 12 amino acids. Trimming took off 0 bases at V and 8 bases at J, with 8 bases between the two ends. This CDR3 is CAWSVSGHEQFF. In DNA form, the CDR3 reads TGTGCCTGGAGTGTATCCGGGCATGAGCAGTTCTTC.

V and J are TRBV4-1 and TRBJ2-7, with 8 bases lining up with TRBD2. The CDR3 loop spans 17 amino acids. V lost 1 base, J lost 0 bases, and 8 bases stayed unmatched. The germline CDR1 and CDR2 sequences are MGHRA and YSYEKL. The CDR3 region is CASSQVITSGTSYEQYF. The CDR3 DNA reads TGCGCCAGCAGCCAAGTCATAACTAGCGGAACCTCCTACGAGCAGTACTTC.

V and J are TRBV10-3 and TRBJ1-1, with D unresolved. The germline CDR1 and CDR2 sequences are ENHRY and SYGVKD. V gave up 4 bases and J gave up 1 base, with 4 bases separating them. There are 12 residues in the CDR3. The CDR3 loop is CAISGENTEAFF. CDR3 nucleotides: TGTGCCATCAGTGGTGAGAACACTGAAGCTTTCTTT.

The chain combines TRBV10-3 with TRBJ2-2; D not resolved. Germline loops: CDR1 ENHRY, CDR2 SYGVKD. Trimming took 3 bases from V and 3 from J, leaving 14 bases between them. The CDR3 sequence is 16 residues long. The CDR3 nucleotides are TGTGCCATCAGTGACACGCACAGCCAATACACCGGGGAGCTGTTTTTT. Protein: CAISDTHSQYTGELFF.

This chain joins TRBV4-2 and TRBJ2-5, with D maybe TRBD1 (6 bases). The V gene's germline CDR1 is LGHNA and CDR2 YNFKEQ. V shed 5 bases and J shed 4 bases, with 20 bases lying between them. The CDR3 is 16 amino acids. This chain's CDR3 is CASSGGPTSSPETQYF. For the CDR3, the DNA is TGTGCCAGCAGCGGGGGCCCCACGAGTTCCCCAGAGACCCAGTACTTC.

The chain employs TRBV30 and TRBJ2-1; TRBD2 agrees at 12 bases. This CDR3 contains 15 residues. Germline CDR1 reads GTSNPN; CDR2 reads SVGIG (reference sequence). The V segment lost 4 bases and the J segment 9 bases; nucleotides outside the gene matches: 10. DNA for the CDR3: TGTGCCTGGAACCCCGGACTAGCGGGAAAGGGTGAGCAGTTCTTC. Amino acids: CAWNPGLAGKGEQFF.

This chain joins TRBV18 and TRBJ1-2, with D perhaps TRBD1 (6 bases). The CDR3 has 17 residues. CDR1 and CDR2 from the germline V gene are KGHSH and LQKENI. Trimming took 0 bases from V and 3 from J, leaving 17 bases between them. The CDR3 region is CASSPPGQTGLDYGYTF. Written as DNA, the CDR3 is TGTGCCAGCTCACCACCGGGTCAAACAGGGCTAGACTATGGCTACACCTTC. Filled out from reference TRBV18 and TRBJ1-2, the complete variable domain reads NAGVMQNPRHLVRRRGQEARLRCSPMKGHSHVYWYRQLPEEGLKFMVYLQKENIIDESGMPKERFSAEFPKEGPSILRIQQVVRGDSAAYFCASSPPGQTGLDYGYTFGSGTRLTVV.

V is TRBV9 and J is TRBJ1-3; 7 bases are shared with TRBD1. V was pared by 6 bases and J by 8 bases, with 23 bases of the junction left unmatched. Germline CDR1 and CDR2: SGDLS and YYNGEE. The CDR3 loop spans 18 amino acids. The CDR3 region has the DNA TGTGCCAGCAAACAACGACAGGGACTTTCCTCTTTAGGAGACACCATATATTTT. This gives the protein CASKQRQGLSSLGDTIYF.

This chain connects TRBV7-9 to TRBJ1-2, with a tentative D call TRBD1 (5 bases). Deletions cut 5 bases from V and 8 bases from J, with 21 bases between. CDR1 is SEHNR, CDR2 FQNEAQ, per germline (reference sequence). The CDR3 contains 15 residues. The CDR3 protein is CASSRTVEGTSGYTF. The CDR3 DNA reads TGTGCCAGCAGCCGTACGGTGGAGGGGACGAGCGGCTACACCTTC.

The rearrangement links TRBV2 to TRBJ2-3; D is undetermined. The germline gives CDR1 SNHLY, CDR2 FYNNEI. V dropped 6 bases and J dropped 5 bases, with 9 bases sitting between them. CDR3 length equals 12 residues. The CDR3 nucleotides read TGTGCCAGCAGGGACCTGGGAGATACGCAGTATTTT. Amino acids: CASRDLGDTQYF.

The chain is built from TRBV12-5 and TRBJ2-2; D remains unclear. Trimming left V 6 bases short and J 6 bases short, with 8 bases between. This CDR3 contains 12 residues. Germline values: CDR1 LGHNT, CDR2 FRNRAP. CDR3 protein: CASGPGPGELFF. CDR3 DNA: TGTGCTAGTGGACCCGGACCCGGGGAGCTGTTTTTT.

The genes are TRBV27 and TRBJ1-5; D remains unclear. The CDR3 extends over 15 amino acids. Trimming shortened V by 2 bases and J by 3 bases, and 11 bases separated the two germline ends. Per the germline V gene, CDR1 is MNHEY and CDR2 is SMNVEV (reference sequence). CDR3 nucleotide sequence: TGTGCCAGCAGTTTAAGGAGGGCCTACAATCAGCCCCAGCATTTT. The encoded protein is CASSLRRAYNQPQHF.

This clonotype was recorded once. V and J are TRBV7-9 and TRBJ2-7, with 10 positions matching TRBD1. The CDR3 is 14 amino acids. V gave up 5 bases and J gave up 4 bases; unmatched junction bases: 5. From germline, CDR1 is SEHNR and CDR2 FQNEAQ (reference sequence). CDR3 region: CASSPWDRGYEQYF. The CDR3 nucleotides read TGTGCCAGCAGCCCGTGGGACAGGGGATACGAGCAGTACTTC.

The CDR3 DNA sequence: TGTGCCAGCAGCTTAGGTAGCGGGGGGCCACAAGAGACCCAGTACTTC. Protein sequence: CASSLGSGGPQETQYF. V usage is TRBV7-2 and J usage is TRBJ2-5; 10 bases agree with TRBD2. V lost 1 base, J lost 2 bases, and 4 bases stayed unmatched. The CDR3 length is 16 residues. Germline CDR1 is SGHTA and CDR2 is FQGNSA.

V and J are TRBV6-1 and TRBJ2-7; tentatively, D is TRBD1 (5 bases). Looked up from germline, CDR1 is MNHNS and CDR2 is SASEGT. The length of the CDR3 is 13 residues. The V end lost 6 bases, the J end lost 1 base, and 10 bases lay between the germline ends. The CDR3 nucleotides are TGTGCCAGCAGCCCCAGGGAATCCTACGAGCAGTACTTC. This gives the protein CASSPRESYEQYF.

This rearrangement joins TRBV28 to TRBJ2-1; no reliable D call. The length of the CDR3 is 13 residues. Germline V gene lookup returns CDR1 MDHEN and CDR2 SYDVKM. V was shortened by 6 bases and J by 3 bases, with 9 bases between the two germline ends. The CDR3 DNA reads TGTGCCAGCAGCCAACGTCACTACAATGAGCAGTTCTTC. Protein: CASSQRHYNEQFF. Drawing the rest from reference TRBV28 and TRBJ2-1, the complete variable domain is DVKVTQSSRYLVKRTGEKVFLECVQDMDHENMFWYRQDPGLGLRLIYFSYDVKMKEKGDIPEGYSVSREKKERFSLILESASTNQTSMYLCASSQRHYNEQFFGPGTRLTVL.

V and J are TRBV28 and TRBJ2-5; 8 bases match TRBD1. Germline lookup yields CDR1 MDHEN and CDR2 SYDVKM. The CDR3 totals 16 residues. V was pared by 9 bases and J by 1 base, with 13 bases of the junction left unmatched. CDR3 amino acids: CASLKPVGQGQETQYF. The CDR3 region has the DNA TGTGCCAGTCTCAAACCTGTAGGACAGGGCCAAGAGACCCAGTACTTC.

The chain uses TRBV18 and TRBJ2-2; 11 bases align to TRBD2. The CDR3 extends over 17 amino acids. Germline-derived CDR1 and CDR2 are KGHSH and LQKENI. Trimming took 5 bases from V and 1 from J; bases not matched to a gene: 6. CDR3 DNA: TGTGCCAGCTCAGCCGCGACTAGCGGGGTGAACACCGGGGAGCTGTTTTTT. Its protein is CASSAATSGVNTGELFF.

V usage is TRBV12-3 or TRBV12-4 and J usage is TRBJ2-5, with D unresolved. This CDR3 is 12 amino acids long. The V gene lost 2 bases and the J gene lost 3 bases, with 4 bases spanning the gap. The CDR3 sequence: CASSLREETQYF. CDR3 bases: TGTGCCAGCAGTTTACGGGAAGAGACCCAGTACTTC.

In its sample, this clonotype was seen once. This chain joins TRBV29-1 and TRBJ2-1; 10 nucleotides line up with TRBD2. Germline-derived CDR1 and CDR2 are SQVTM and ANQGSEA. The V and J ends lost 6 bases and 15 bases, in that order; junction bases with no gene match: 14. This CDR3 spans 13 amino acids. The CDR3 DNA sequence: TGCAGCGTCCTGACTAGCGGGCCCATTCGGGGGTTCTTC. As protein: CSVLTSGPIRGFF.

This chain uses TRBV29-1 with TRBJ2-2; TRBD1 matches at 8 bases. Germline V CDR1 and CDR2: SQVTM, ANQGSEA. The length of the CDR3 is 11 residues. The V gene end was trimmed by 6 bases and the J gene end by 7 bases; junction bases not matched to a gene: 1. The CDR3 loop is CSVDRGGELFF. The DNA for the CDR3 is TGCAGCGTCGACAGGGGCGGGGAGCTGTTTTTT.

The chain links TRBV27 to TRBJ1-1; the D is unclear. The CDR3 covers 15 residues. The V gene's germline CDR1 is MNHEY and CDR2 SMNVEV (reference sequence). V was cut by 2 bases and J by 0 bases, with 10 bases left in between. CDR3 DNA sequence: TGTGCCAGCAGTTTAATTGCAGGAATGAACACTGAAGCTTTCTTT. Encoded protein: CASSLIAGMNTEAFF.

This sequence joins TRBV6-5 and TRBJ1-1; D unclear. Trimming cost V 2 bases and J 0 bases, with 7 bases left between them. CDR1 and CDR2 (germline): MNHEY, SVGAGI. The CDR3 is 14 residues long. CDR3 protein: CASSYGQLNTEAFF. As DNA, the CDR3 is TGTGCCAGCAGTTACGGGCAGCTGAACACTGAAGCTTTCTTT.

The V call is TRBV14, the J call TRBJ2-7; possibly TRBD1 for D (7 bases). V lost 8 bases and J lost 7, with 24 bases in between. The germline gives CDR1 SGHDN, CDR2 FVKESK. This CDR3 comprises 15 residues. The CDR3, as DNA: TGTGCCAGCGATATTCAGGGGGGACCCCCCTGGGAGCAGTACTTC. Translation gives CASDIQGGPPWEQYF.

The chain couples TRBV27 to TRBJ2-7; a weak D match, TRBD1 (6 bases). V lost 8 bases, J lost 7 bases, and 15 bases lay in between. Germline lookup yields CDR1 MNHEY and CDR2 SMNVEV (reference sequence). The CDR3 spans 12 residues. CDR3 sequence reads: CASGVRGWEQYF. Here the CDR3 DNA reads TGTGCCAGCGGGGTGAGGGGGTGGGAGCAGTACTTC.

The rearrangement uses TRBV20-1 and TRBJ2-1; weak D call: TRBD2 (6 bases). CDR3 length: 12 residues. With 3 bases removed from V and 7 bases from J, the gap between germline ends came to 10 bases. CDR1 DFQATT and CDR2 SNEGSKA come from the germline V gene (reference sequence). CDR3 sequence reads: CSASEGGNEQFF. The CDR3 DNA follows: TGCAGTGCTAGTGAGGGAGGTAATGAGCAGTTCTTC.

The V gene is TRBV12-3 or TRBV12-4, the J gene TRBJ2-1, with TRBD2 matching over 7 bases. The CDR3 has 13 amino acids. The ends lost 4 bases at V and 5 bases at J; junction bases unmatched: 2. CDR3 region: CASSWGLHNEQFF. In nucleotides, the CDR3 is TGTGCCAGCAGTTGGGGACTACACAATGAGCAGTTCTTC.

The chain has TRBV9 and TRBJ2-2; D gene unclear. The germline gives CDR1 SGDLS, CDR2 YYNGEE. V lost 3 bases to trimming and J lost 6 bases, with 21 bases between them. The CDR3 runs 17 residues. The CDR3 sequence: CASSANDLEPSSGELFF. The CDR3 DNA follows: TGTGCCAGCAGCGCGAACGATCTCGAGCCTTCCTCCGGGGAGCTGTTTTTT.

V is TRBV27 and J is TRBJ1-5; TRBD1 agrees at 9 bases. The CDR3 runs to 15 residues. Trimming removed 3 bases from V and 3 bases from J; junction bases left unmatched: 3. Germline loops: CDR1 MNHEY, CDR2 SMNVEV (reference sequence). CDR3 sequence reads: CASSLGQGFNQPQHF. The CDR3, as DNA: TGTGCCAGCAGTTTGGGACAGGGCTTCAATCAGCCCCAGCATTTT.

The CDR3 loop reads CASSLMVTGGYNEQFF. DNA of the CDR3: TGTGCCAGCAGTTTAATGGTGACAGGGGGGTACAATGAGCAGTTCTTC. This chain connects TRBV27 to TRBJ2-1; 9 bases line up with TRBD1. The CDR3 has 16 residues. J gave up 4 bases and V 2 bases, and 6 bases lay outside the gene matches. Germline CDR1 MNHEY, CDR2 SMNVEV (reference sequence).